This T cell receptor beta chain emerged from a study of blood T cell repertoires in COVID-19. Study information: T cells, B-cell-depleted T cells, or PBMCs provided the cDNA or gDNA that served as material.

In the authors' workflow: Estimation of nucleated cell counts was performed using reference gene primer amplification. Sequencing used immunoSEQ multiplex PCR; TCRdb keeps in-frame clones, though not all of them. The V and J calls and clone size come from that table; D and trimming were worked out from the DNA. Among 55,000 to 75,000 clones listed, 90% were seen once. This receptor was identified in a man aged 60-69 years with acute or convalescent COVID-19. The specimen sequenced was peripheral blood.

This chain's CDR3 is CASSFGQAQPQHF. The CDR3 DNA reads TGTGCCAGCAGTTTTGGACAGGCCCAGCCCCAGCATTTT. This rearrangement joins TRBV12-3 or TRBV12-4 to TRBJ1-5, with 7 bases lining up with TRBD1. The CDR3 loop spans 13 amino acids. J was trimmed by 7 bases and V by 3 bases; bases with no gene match: 3.